This T cell receptor (beta chain) is drawn from a study of memory CD4+ T cells and cytomegalovirus serostatus. This CDR3 spans 17 amino acids. Germline loops: CDR1 MNHEY, CDR2 SMNVEV (reference sequence). V was clipped by 7 bases and J by 2 bases, with 21 bases between them. Study-wide points: 67 of 164 known CMV-associated TCRbeta sequences appeared in CD4+ memory.

Details on this clone: Its specificity is not known.

Some clones are missing from TCRdb's copy, which holds only in-frame ones; the method was immunoSEQ multiplex PCR. The sample lists tens of thousands of clones; roughly 78% were seen once. Single viable CD3+CD4+CD8-CD45RO+ cells were sorted as the memory CD4+ T cells. Sample: memory CD4+ T cells from blood. This receptor was identified in an adult in good health and CMV-seronegative. The rearrangement links TRBV27 to TRBJ1-3; a weak D match, TRBD1 (5 bases). The CDR3 loop reads CASTPRKGLGAGNTIYF. The CDR3 bases are TGTGCCAGCACCCCTCGTAAGGGGCTCGGAGCTGGAAACACCATATATTTT.